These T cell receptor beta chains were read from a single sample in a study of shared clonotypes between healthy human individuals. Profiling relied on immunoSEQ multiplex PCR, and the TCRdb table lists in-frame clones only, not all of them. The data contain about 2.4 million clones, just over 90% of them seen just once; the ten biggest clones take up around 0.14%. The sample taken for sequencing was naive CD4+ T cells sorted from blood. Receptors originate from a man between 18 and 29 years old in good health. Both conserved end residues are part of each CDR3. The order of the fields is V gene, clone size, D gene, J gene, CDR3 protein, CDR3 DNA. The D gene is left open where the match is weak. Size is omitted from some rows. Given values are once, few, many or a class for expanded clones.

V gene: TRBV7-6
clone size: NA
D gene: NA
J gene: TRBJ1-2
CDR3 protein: CASSPTVSGGYTF
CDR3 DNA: TGTGCCAGCAGCCCCACAGTGAGCGGTGGCTACACCTTC

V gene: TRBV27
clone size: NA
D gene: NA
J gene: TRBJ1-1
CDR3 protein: CASGASMNTEAFF
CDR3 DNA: TGTGCCAGCGGAGCCAGCATGAACACTGAAGCTTTCTTT

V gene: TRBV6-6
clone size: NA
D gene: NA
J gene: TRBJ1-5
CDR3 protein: CASKHDSQPQHF
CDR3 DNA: TGTGCCAGCAAACACGATAGTCAGCCCCAGCATTTT

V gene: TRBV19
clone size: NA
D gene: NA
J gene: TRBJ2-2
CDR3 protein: CASSTRPGVAGELFF
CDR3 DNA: TGTGCCAGTAGTACCCGTCCGGGAGTGGCCGGGGAGCTGTTTTTT

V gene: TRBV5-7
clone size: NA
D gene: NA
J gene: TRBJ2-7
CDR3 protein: CASSLVGTPTYEQYF
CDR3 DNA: TGTGCCAGCAGCTTGGTAGGGACTCCGACCTACGAGCAGTACTTC

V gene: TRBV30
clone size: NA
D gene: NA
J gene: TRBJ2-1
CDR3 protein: CAWRRVNEQFF
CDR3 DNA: TGTGCCTGGAGACGGGTCAATGAGCAGTTCTTC

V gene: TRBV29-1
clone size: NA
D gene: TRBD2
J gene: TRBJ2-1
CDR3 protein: CSVGGGLASYNEQFF
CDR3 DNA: TGCAGCGTTGGGGGGGGACTAGCGTCCTACAATGAGCAGTTCTTC

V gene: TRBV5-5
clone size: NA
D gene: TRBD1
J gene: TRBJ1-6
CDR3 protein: CASSLQGVGSPLHF
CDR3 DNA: TGTGCCAGCAGCTTACAGGGGGTAGGGTCACCCCTCCACTTT

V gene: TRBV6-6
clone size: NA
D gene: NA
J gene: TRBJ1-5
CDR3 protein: CASSLGGSPNQPQHF
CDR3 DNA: TGTGCCAGCAGTTTGGGGGGTTCTCCGAATCAGCCCCAGCATTTT

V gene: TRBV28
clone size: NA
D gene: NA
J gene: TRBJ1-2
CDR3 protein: CASSRRTPNNYGYTF
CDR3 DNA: TGTGCCAGCAGCCGAAGAACTCCCAACAACTATGGCTACACCTTC

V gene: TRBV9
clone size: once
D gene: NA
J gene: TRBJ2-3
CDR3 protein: CASSRRTPQGTDTQYF
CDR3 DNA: TGTGCCAGCAGCCGAAGGACCCCTCAAGGGACAGATACGCAGTATTTT

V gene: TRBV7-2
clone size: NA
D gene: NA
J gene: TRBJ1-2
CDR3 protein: CASSGAAGNYGYTF
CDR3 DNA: TGTGCCAGCAGCGGGGCGGCGGGAAACTATGGCTACACCTTC

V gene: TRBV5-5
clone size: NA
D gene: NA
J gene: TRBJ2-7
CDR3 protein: CASSWVGSSYEQYF
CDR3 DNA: TGTGCCAGCAGCTGGGTGGGGTCCTCCTACGAGCAGTACTTC

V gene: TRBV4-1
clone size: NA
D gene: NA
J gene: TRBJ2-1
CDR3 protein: CASSQAQGQAYNEQFF
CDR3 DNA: TGCGCCAGCAGCCAAGCTCAGGGCCAGGCTTACAATGAGCAGTTCTTC

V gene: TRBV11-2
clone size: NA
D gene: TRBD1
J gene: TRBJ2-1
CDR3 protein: CASSWTGDNEQFF
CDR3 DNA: TGTGCCAGCAGCTGGACAGGGGACAATGAGCAGTTCTTC